The 23 T cell receptor beta chains listed next were all sequenced from one sample in a study of T cell repertoires in cytomegalovirus infection. Their antigens remain unidentified. One entry per CDR3 protein results from TCRdb running MiXCR on the reads. The sample includes some 560,000 distinct CDR3 sequences, about 40% of them seen just once. The sequenced sample was cultured PBMCs, obtained from culture after CMV antigen stimulation. The source of these receptors is a human donor in good health (CMV status not recorded). Some clones in this sample may be carry-over from other donors' samples.

This clonotype showed up just once. The chain couples TRBV20-1 to TRBJ1-1; the D gene is possibly TRBD1 (6 bases). This CDR3 comprises 12 residues. Germline CDR1 reads DFQATT; CDR2 reads SNEGSKA (reference sequence). The V end lost 7 bases, the J end lost 1 base, and 10 bases lay between the germline ends. The CDR3 nucleotides are TGCAGTGATACAGGGAGGAACACTGAAGCTTTCTTT. Translated: CSDTGRNTEAFF.

This clonotype occurred a few times. The chain joins TRBV7-2 to TRBJ2-7; D call uncertain. CDR1 and CDR2 from the germline V gene are SGHTA and FQGNSA. V lost 10 bases to trimming and J lost 5 bases, with 3 bases between them. This CDR3 is built from 8 residues. In nucleotides, the CDR3 is TGTGCCACGCACGAGCAGTACTTC. The encoded protein is CATHEQYF.

This clonotype was seen only a few times. The rearrangement joins TRBV6-1 to TRBJ2-1, with D possibly called TRBD1 or TRBD2 (5 bases each). Trimming stripped 8 bases from V and 9 bases from J, with 26 bases between. Germline CDR1 and CDR2: MNHNS and SASEGT. The CDR3 sequence is 16 residues long. The CDR3: CASPNVPGRDRGEQFF. In DNA, the CDR3 is TGTGCCAGCCCTAACGTCCCGGGACGAGATAGGGGTGAGCAGTTCTTC.

The chain joins TRBV2 to TRBJ2-1; 11 bases are a match to TRBD2. Germline V gene data show CDR1 as SNHLY and CDR2 as FYNNEI. Trimming took 9 bases from V and 4 from J; bases not matched to a gene: 8. The CDR3 extends over 15 amino acids. The DNA of the CDR3 is TGTGCCAGTGCACCGGGACTAGCGGCTTACAATGAGCAGTTCTTC. Its translation: CASAPGLAAYNEQFF.

This clonotype was observed a few times. The rearrangement links TRBV27 to TRBJ1-5, with D unclear. The germline CDR1 and CDR2 sequences are MNHEY and SMNVEV (reference sequence). Trimming took off 3 bases at V and 3 bases at J, with 6 bases between the two ends. The CDR3 spans 13 residues. CDR3: CASSFSPNQPQHF. The CDR3, as DNA: TGTGCCAGCAGTTTCAGCCCCAATCAGCCCCAGCATTTT.

The V call is TRBV7-3, the J call TRBJ2-5; 13 bases fit TRBD2. V was clipped by 5 bases and J by 5 bases; unmatched bases: 11. Per germline, CDR1 SGHTA and CDR2 FQGTGA. The CDR3 has 17 residues. CDR3 in DNA: TGTGCCAGCAGCCCAGGACTAGCGGGGGTTACGGGTGAGACCCAGTACTTC. This encodes CASSPGLAGVTGETQYF. Full variable domain (outside the CDR3, taken from reference TRBV7-3 and TRBJ2-5): GAGVSQTPSNKVTEKGKYVELRCDPISGHTALYWYRQSLGQGPEFLIYFQGTGAADDSGLPNDRFFAVRPEGSVSTLKIQRTERGDSAVYLCASSPGLAGVTGETQYFGPGTRLLVL.

The rearrangement joins TRBV3-1 to TRBJ1-2; TRBD1 is a possible D gene (5 bases). The CDR3 spans 15 residues. V dropped 4 bases and J dropped 4 bases, with 16 bases sitting between them. CDR1 is LGHDT and CDR2 is YNNKEL in the germline V gene (reference sequence). For the CDR3, the DNA is TGTGCCAGCAGCCCAGGGACCGCTGAATTCTATGGCTACACCTTC. Its protein product is CASSPGTAEFYGYTF.

The V and J genes are TRBV7-9 and TRBJ2-3, with D possibly matching TRBD2 (7 bases). Germline assignment: CDR1 SEHNR and CDR2 FQNEAQ (reference sequence). CDR3 length: 16 amino acids. V lost 6 bases, J lost 2 bases, and 18 bases lay in between. The CDR3 here is CASRPIWGGPTDTQYF. The CDR3 DNA is TGTGCCAGCAGACCTATTTGGGGGGGGCCCACAGATACGCAGTATTTT.

This clonotype was seen a handful of times. The chain combines TRBV7-8 with TRBJ2-3; TRBD1 matches 7 bases. Trimming at V came to 5 bases and at J to 5 bases, leaving 7 bases not matched to a gene. The CDR3 totals 14 residues. Germline V gene sequence: CDR1 SGHVS, CDR2 FQNEAQ. The CDR3: CASSPAQGIDTQYF. CDR3 coding DNA: TGTGCCAGCAGCCCAGCACAGGGGATAGATACGCAGTATTTT.

The chain uses TRBV4-2 and TRBJ2-2; D perhaps matches TRBD2 (7 bases). Trimming stripped 7 bases from V and 0 bases from J, with 9 bases between. There are 14 residues in the CDR3. Germline-derived CDR1 and CDR2 are LGHNA and YNFKEQ. In DNA form, the CDR3 reads TGTGCCAGCACCGGGGGGCCGAACACCGGGGAGCTGTTTTTT. Translating gives CASTGGPNTGELFF.

The V call is TRBV7-2, the J call TRBJ2-7; 12 positions match TRBD2. The length of the CDR3 is 15 residues. Germline V CDR1 and CDR2: SGHTA, FQGNSA. J was trimmed by 1 base and V by 6 bases; bases with no gene match: 4. CDR3 region: CASRPTSGGSYEQYF. DNA for the CDR3: TGTGCCAGCAGACCGACTAGCGGGGGATCCTACGAGCAGTACTTC.

The chain couples TRBV9 to TRBJ1-3, with TRBD1 matching 7 bases. The CDR3 runs to 14 residues. The V and J ends lost 3 bases and 4 bases, in that order; junction bases with no gene match: 4. In germline, CDR1 is SGDLS, CDR2 YYNGEE. The CDR3 DNA follows: TGTGCCAGCAGCGGAACAGGGGCGGGAAACACCATATATTTT. It encodes CASSGTGAGNTIYF.

CDR3 sequence: CASSSGPSGRIGPQYF. The CDR3 DNA sequence: TGTGCCAGCAGCTCTGGTCCTAGCGGGAGAATCGGCCCGCAGTATTTT. The V call is TRBV5-4, the J call TRBJ2-3; 10 bases match TRBD2. Per the germline V gene, CDR1 is SGHNT and CDR2 is YYREEE (reference sequence). CDR3 length: 16 residues. The V and J ends lost 3 bases and 10 bases, in that order; junction bases with no gene match: 14. Complete variable domain (other parts from reference TRBV5-4 and TRBJ2-3): ETGVTQSPTHLIKTRGQQVTLRCSSQSGHNTVSWYQQALGQGPQFIFQYYREEENGRGNFPPRFSGLQFPNYSSELNVNALELDDSALYLCASSSGPSGRIGPQYFGPGTRLTVL.

This clonotype was seen a single time. With a much larger clone just one base away, this may be a read error. In DNA form, the CDR3 reads TGTGCCAGCAGACGCAAGTTCTTGGGACCGGGGCAACAGCGGGATAAGTATGAGCAGTTCTTC. This sequence encodes CASRRKFLGPGQQRDKYEQFF. The V gene is TRBV7-8, the J gene TRBJ2-1; TRBD2 matches 7 bases. Germline CDR1 and CDR2: SGHVS and FQNEAQ. Losses at the gene ends were 6 bases for V and 8 bases for J; bases not matched to a gene: 31. The CDR3 sequence is 21 residues long.

The chain links TRBV20-1 to TRBJ2-5, with 7 bases that match TRBD2. V dropped 5 bases and J dropped 5; count of bases not matched to a gene: 5. This CDR3 is built from 12 residues. Looked up from germline, CDR1 is DFQATT and CDR2 is SNEGSKA (reference sequence). DNA for the CDR3: TGCAGTGCTCCCCCAGCGGGGGAGACCCAGTACTTC. Amino acids: CSAPPAGETQYF.

This clonotype was counted only a few times. J is TRBJ1-5 and V is TRBV11-2; 8 nucleotides agree with TRBD1. CDR3 size: 16 residues. Germline assignment: CDR1 SGHAT and CDR2 FQNNGV. The ends lost 1 base at V and 2 bases at J; junction bases unmatched: 4. The DNA of the CDR3 is TGTGCCAGCAGCTTAGGGACAGGGTCCCGCAATCAGCCCCAGCATTTT. Translation gives CASSLGTGSRNQPQHF.

The CDR3 protein is CSAQGTGKETQYF. For the CDR3, the DNA is TGCAGTGCTCAGGGGACAGGCAAAGAGACCCAGTACTTC. V gene TRBV20-1 combines with J gene TRBJ2-5; 8 nucleotides agree with TRBD1. Germline CDR1 reads DFQATT; CDR2 reads SNEGSKA (reference sequence). The CDR3 totals 13 residues. J gave up 3 bases and V 5 bases, and 5 bases lay outside the gene matches.

The chain carries TRBV11-1 and TRBJ2-4; possibly TRBD2 for D (6 bases). The CDR3 length is 16 residues. Trimming stripped 5 bases from V and 3 bases from J, with 17 bases between. CDR1 is SGHAT and CDR2 is FQDESV in the germline V gene (reference sequence). The CDR3 DNA is TGTGCCAGCAGCGCAGAACGGGGACTGCTCAAAAACATTCAGTACTTC. Translating it yields CASSAERGLLKNIQYF.

This chain links TRBV18 with TRBJ2-7; D tentatively reads TRBD1 or TRBD2 (6 bases each). The CDR3 is made up of 12 amino acids. Looked up from germline, CDR1 is KGHSH and CDR2 is LQKENI. V shed 2 bases and J shed 8 bases, with 10 bases lying between them. CDR3 region: CASSPEGGKQYF. CDR3 coding DNA: TGTGCCAGCTCACCAGAAGGGGGGAAGCAGTACTTC. Full variable domain (remainder filled in from reference TRBV18 and TRBJ2-7): NAGVMQNPRHLVRRRGQEARLRCSPMKGHSHVYWYRQLPEEGLKFMVYLQKENIIDESGMPKERFSAEFPKEGPSILRIQQVVRGDSAAYFCASSPEGGKQYFGPGTRLTVT.

The chain combines TRBV12-3 or TRBV12-4 with TRBJ2-2, with D possibly matching TRBD2 (6 bases). The CDR3 consists of 14 residues. The V end lost 5 bases, the J end lost 5 bases, and 12 bases lay between the germline ends. CDR3 residues: CASSGTPRTGELFF. In DNA, the CDR3 is TGTGCCAGCAGTGGGACTCCTCGGACCGGGGAGCTGTTTTTT.

The chain carries TRBV19 and TRBJ1-1; D may be TRBD1 (5 bases). CDR3 size: 18 residues. Germline CDR1 LNHDA, CDR2 SQIVND (reference sequence). V lost 9 bases and J lost 2, with 28 bases in between. For the CDR3, the DNA is TGTGCCAGCCGATCCAGAAAGGGAGGGGTAAGAGTTAACACTGAAGCTTTCTTT. Translated, it gives CASRSRKGGVRVNTEAFF.

This clonotype occurred many times. The chain combines TRBV7-6 with TRBJ2-7; D may be TRBD1 or TRBD2 (5 bases each). The CDR3 extends over 14 amino acids. Trimming took off 7 bases at V and 2 bases at J, with 15 bases between the two ends. The germline gives CDR1 SGHVS, CDR2 FNYEAQ. For the CDR3, the DNA is TGTGCCAGCAAGTTGGACGAGGGACCCTACGAGCAGTACTTC. Translating gives CASKLDEGPYEQYF.

The chain joins TRBV20-1 to TRBJ1-5; maybe TRBD1 (6 bases). Looked up from germline, CDR1 is DFQATT and CDR2 is SNEGSKA (reference sequence). The CDR3 is made up of 13 amino acids. V dropped 7 bases and J dropped 2 bases, with 12 bases sitting between them. CDR3: CSGQGWGNQPQHF. The CDR3 DNA is TGCAGTGGGCAGGGGTGGGGCAATCAGCCCCAGCATTTT.